The rows below give T cell receptor beta chains drawn from one sample of a study of cytomegalovirus exposure and HLA in healthy donors. Generated by immunoSEQ multiplex PCR, the TCRdb table keeps only in-frame clones and is missing some. The top ten hold over 3.5% of the sample, which has 200,000 or so clones, about 78% seen once. Sequencing was performed on PBMCs. These receptors came from a male donor in good health and CMV-seronegative. CDR3s include the opening cysteine and the closing phenylalanine or tryptophan. Each record gives: clone size, J gene, V gene, D gene, CDR3 DNA, CDR3 protein. D genes are given only for firm matches. Clone size is given for some rows only: seen once, a few or many times, or a class if the clone is expanded.

>NA|TRBJ2-6|TRBV7-3|TRBD2
TGTGCCAGCAGCTTCGGACTAGCGGGAGCTTCTGGGGCCAACGTCCTGACTTTC
CASSFGLAGASGANVLTF
>few|TRBJ1-2|TRBV29-1|NA
TGCAGCGCAGAGGACAGCGTCTATGGCTACACCTTC
CSAEDSVYGYTF
>NA|TRBJ2-1|TRBV10-3|TRBD2
TGTGCCACTGGGACTAGCAGTCCCAATGAGCAGTTCTTC
CATGTSSPNEQFF
>NA|TRBJ1-2|TRBV5-1|TRBD1
TGCGCCAGCAGCTCTGGGACAGGGGGCCCCTATGGCTACACCTTC
CASSSGTGGPYGYTF
>NA|TRBJ1-5|TRBV2|NA
TGTGCCAGCAGCGAATACAAAGGCAATCAGCCCCAGCATTTT
CASSEYKGNQPQHF
>few|TRBJ1-5|TRBV28|NA
TGTGCCAGCAGTTCAGGGGTTCAGCCCCAGCATTTT
CASSSGVQPQHF
>NA|TRBJ2-3|TRBV6-5|TRBD2
TGTGCCAGCAGTTCTCCCTCAGCGGGGCCCTCGTATTTT
CASSSPSAGPSYF
>NA|TRBJ2-6|TRBV7-9|NA
TGTGCCAGCAGCTTAGTTCGGGGGACCTCTGGGGCCAACGTCCTGACTTTC
CASSLVRGTSGANVLTF
>NA|TRBJ2-1|TRBV28|TRBD2
TGTGCCAGCAGCCGTAGCGGGAGGGTAGGTGAGCAGTTCTTC
CASSRSGRVGEQFF
>NA|TRBJ1-4|TRBV2|NA
TGTGCCAGCAGTAAGGACAGAACTAATGAAAAACTGTTTTTT
CASSKDRTNEKLFF
>NA|TRBJ2-3|TRBV5-1|TRBD2
TGCGCCAGCAGCTTGGCGACTAGCGGGAGAAGCACAGATACGCAGTATTTT
CASSLATSGRSTDTQYF
>NA|TRBJ2-7|TRBV10-3|NA
TGTGCCATCAGTGCGGTGACAGCATCCTACGAGCAGTACTTC
CAISAVTASYEQYF
>NA|TRBJ2-1|TRBV28|TRBD2
TGTGCCAGCAGTTCAGAGATAGCGGGAGGGCCATATGAGCAGTTCTTC
CASSSEIAGGPYEQFF
>NA|TRBJ2-1|TRBV19|NA
TGTGCCAGTGGGCAGGGGGGCTATAATGAGCAGTTCTTC
CASGQGGYNEQFF
>NA|TRBJ1-4|TRBV27|NA
TGTGCCAGCAGTTTACCGGGGGTTGGGGAAAAACTGTTTTTT
CASSLPGVGEKLFF
>NA|TRBJ1-1|TRBV5-1|NA
TGCGCCAGCAGTTACGGGACACGCGGCGCTGAAGCTTTCTTT
CASSYGTRGAEAFF
>NA|TRBJ1-2|TRBV9|TRBD1
TGTGCCAGCAGCGCCACGGCGGGACAGGGGATGAGTGGCTACACCTTC
CASSATAGQGMSGYTF
>NA|TRBJ1-2|TRBV2|NA
TGTGCCAGCAGTGCGAGTGTAGGAGTGGATGGCTACACCTTC
CASSASVGVDGYTF
>NA|TRBJ2-1|TRBV6-1|NA
TGTGCCAGCAGTGAGGGCGGGCGCTCCTACAATGAGCAGTTCTTC
CASSEGGRSYNEQFF
>NA|TRBJ1-2|TRBV7-8|TRBD1
TGTGCCAGCAGCTTAGTTCTCCAGGGGGCATCTGGCTACACCTTC
CASSLVLQGASGYTF
>few|TRBJ2-7|TRBV5-6|NA
TGTGCCAGCAGAACCTTACTCAGAGGAACCTCCTACGAGCAGTACTTC
CASRTLLRGTSYEQYF
>few|TRBJ2-7|TRBV5-6|TRBD2
TGTGCCAGCAGTTCTAGCGGAGATTCCTACGAGCAGTACTTC
CASSSSGDSYEQYF
>NA|TRBJ2-7|TRBV6-1|TRBD2
TGTGCCAGCAGTGAAGCCTGGGGGGGTTGGGAGCAGTACTTC
CASSEAWGGWEQYF